These T cell receptor beta chains were read from a single sample in a study of cytomegalovirus exposure and HLA in healthy donors. TCRdb's copy holds only in-frame clones and misses some; the assay was immunoSEQ multiplex PCR. The table has some 160,000 clones, roughly 84% seen once; the top ten hold 2% to 2.5%. Sequencing was done on a sample of PBMCs. All receptors derive from a boy under 10 years old in good health and CMV-seronegative. Both conserved end residues are part of each CDR3. D genes are given only for firm matches. For some rows the clone size is stated as once, few or many, or as a class when expanded; others skip it.

J,V,length,D,size,DNA,CDR3
TRBJ2-7,TRBV2,12,TRBD1,.,TGTGGAATCAGGACAGGGGTCTACGAGCAGTACTTC,CGIRTGVYEQYF
TRBJ2-7,TRBV28,14,.,once,TGTGCCAGCACCTGGGGGGTCGGGGCGGGCGAGCAGTACTTC,CASTWGVGAGEQYF
TRBJ1-4,TRBV2,17,.,.,TGTGCCAGCATTGAGACGGGACTCCGTTCCTCGGGGGGAAAACTGTTTTTT,CASIETGLRSSGGKLFF
TRBJ2-3,TRBV6-1,14,.,once,TGTGCCAGCAGTGAAGGTCTAGCGACAGATACGCAGTATTTT,CASSEGLATDTQYF
TRBJ2-7,TRBV6-5,14,TRBD1,.,TGTGCCAGCAGGCTAAACAGGGGGTCGGGCGAGCAGTACTTC,CASRLNRGSGEQYF
TRBJ1-6,TRBV6-6,13,TRBD1,.,TGTGCCAGCAGCCGACAGGGGGCGACACCCCTCCACTTT,CASSRQGATPLHF
TRBJ1-2,TRBV28,12,.,.,TGTGCCAGCAGCTCCCTGTTGGGCGGCTACACCTTC,CASSSLLGGYTF
TRBJ1-5,TRBV11-2,14,TRBD1,.,TGTGCCAGCAGCCCGGGACAGGGTTATCAGCCCCAGCATTTT,CASSPGQGYQPQHF
TRBJ2-2,TRBV11-3,19,.,.,TGTGCCAGCAGCTTTTCTGGCACCGTGGGAGACCTTAACACCGGGGAGCTGTTTTTT,CASSFSGTVGDLNTGELFF
TRBJ2-5,TRBV6-5,13,.,.,TGTGCCAGCACGCGCGGGATACAAGAGACCCAGTACTTC,CASTRGIQETQYF
TRBJ1-4,TRBV5-6,14,.,few,TGTGCCAGCAGCCCAACAGGGACTAATGAAAAACTGTTTTTT,CASSPTGTNEKLFF
TRBJ2-2,TRBV6-4,17,.,.,TGTGCCAGCAGTGACGGCAGGGGCTACGCGAACACCGGGGAGCTGTTTTTT,CASSDGRGYANTGELFF
TRBJ2-7,TRBV18,15,TRBD1,.,TGTGCCAGCTCACTTGACAGGGGTACGGTCGACGAGCAGTACTTC,CASSLDRGTVDEQYF
TRBJ1-6,TRBV29-1,17,.,.,TGCAGCGTTGAAGCGGGCGGGCGAGGGTCGGTGAGTTCACCCCTCCACTTT,CSVEAGGRGSVSSPLHF
TRBJ1-1,TRBV18,16,.,.,TGTGCCAGCTCCCCTTCAACTGCAACCCTGAACACTGAAGCTTTCTTT,CASSPSTATLNTEAFF
TRBJ2-1,TRBV7-2,13,.,.,TGTGCCAGCAGCTTAGCAGGGGGGGGTCATGCGTTCTTC,CASSLAGGGHAFF
TRBJ1-2,TRBV2,15,TRBD1,.,TGTGCCAGCCAGGCCCTCGGGACAGGGGAGGGAAGCTACACCTTC,CASQALGTGEGSYTF
TRBJ1-5,TRBV7-9,15,.,.,TGTGCCAGCAGCTTAGCGACAGGCAGGGGTCAGCCCCAGCATTTT,CASSLATGRGQPQHF
TRBJ2-2,TRBV5-1,16,TRBD2,.,TGCGCCAGCAGCTTGTATGAGCTAGCGGACACCGGGGAGCTGTTTTTT,CASSLYELADTGELFF
TRBJ1-1,TRBV25-1,16,TRBD1,once,TGTGCCAGCAGTGATCGAGCCACAGGGGTGAACACTGAAGCTTTCTTT,CASSDRATGVNTEAFF
TRBJ1-4,TRBV25-1,15,.,.,TGTGCCAGCGGAGCGAGAGTCTCAACTAATGAAAAACTGTTTTTT,CASGARVSTNEKLFF
TRBJ2-1,TRBV7-8,22,TRBD2,once,TGTGCCAGCAGCTTACCCCGCGAAGGGATAGCGGGAGATGGTTCCTCCTACAATGAGCAGTTCTTC,CASSLPREGIAGDGSSYNEQFF
TRBJ1-1,TRBV11-1,14,.,.,TGTGCCAGCAGCTTAAGCCCTGCGAACACTGAAGCTTTCTTT,CASSLSPANTEAFF
TRBJ1-2,TRBV25-1,15,TRBD1,once,TGTGCCAGCAGTGAAATGTTGGGACAGGTGGGTGGCTACACCTTC,CASSEMLGQVGGYTF
TRBJ2-3,TRBV18,13,.,.,TGTGCCAGCTCCCCCTCGGGTGATGATACGCAGTATTTT,CASSPSGDDTQYF
TRBJ2-7,TRBV6-1,17,TRBD1,.,TGTGCCAGCAGTGAGGGGCGGTGGACAGGGTCGGAGTCCGAGCAGTACTTC,CASSEGRWTGSESEQYF
TRBJ2-1,TRBV11-2,16,TRBD2,few,TGTGCCAGCAGCTTCGGTAGCGGGAGGCCCGGAAATGAGCAGTTCTTC,CASSFGSGRPGNEQFF
TRBJ1-5,TRBV5-6,17,TRBD1,.,TGTGCCAGCAGCCAAAGACAGGGGCGTGCGCGGGATCAGCCCCAGCATTTT,CASSQRQGRARDQPQHF
TRBJ1-1,TRBV5-4,17,TRBD1,few,TGTGCCAGCAGCTTGCGGGGTAGTAGGGGGCGCGACACTGAAGCTTTCTTT,CASSLRGSRGRDTEAFF